These T cell receptor beta chains were read from a single sample in a study of sequential checkpoint blockade in melanoma. Clones were sequenced by immunoSEQ multiplex PCR, and TCRdb holds only the in-frame ones, with some missing. The table has 35,000 to 40,000 clones, roughly 32% seen once. This specimen was tumor tissue (inferred from file names), taken from a patient given nivolumab and ipilimumab in sequence. Every receptor here comes from a human donor with melanoma. Each CDR3 is given with its conserved first and last residue. D genes are given only for firm matches. The size field is filled for only some rows; it gives once, few, many or a size class.

NA	TRBJ2-5	TRBV5-1	TRBD1	CASSLTVDRRILQETQYF	TGCGCCAGCAGCTTGACCGTGGACAGGAGGATATTACAAGAGACCCAGTACTTC
many	TRBJ2-5	TRBV7-7	TRBD1	CASTTLRGRRETQYF	TGTGCCAGCACCACCCTGAGGGGGCGGAGAGAGACCCAGTACTTC
few	TRBJ1-2	TRBV6-8	TRBD1	CASSREGQGLYGYTF	TGTGCCAGCAGTCGCGAGGGACAGGGACTCTATGGCTACACCTTC
NA	TRBJ1-4	TRBV27	NA	CASSLEGRAGNEKLFF	TGTGCCAGCAGTTTAGAGGGTAGGGCAGGGAATGAAAAACTGTTTTTT
NA	TRBJ2-7	TRBV5-1	TRBD1	CASSLTGGNYEQYF	TGCGCCAGCAGCTTGACAGGGGGCAACTACGAGCAGTACTTC
NA	TRBJ2-7	TRBV5-1	TRBD2	CASSLVSGRTYEQYF	TGCGCCAGCAGCTTGGTATCCGGGAGGACCTACGAGCAGTACTTC
NA	TRBJ2-5	TRBV6-8	TRBD1	CASSHRDRVVETQYF	TGTGCCAGCAGTCATCGGGACAGGGTGGTAGAGACCCAGTACTTC
NA	TRBJ1-2	TRBV9	NA	CATAPDGGNYGYTF	TGTGCCACCGCGCCGGACGGCGGGAACTATGGCTACACCTTC
few	TRBJ1-1	TRBV30	NA	CAWSQPVSGTVNTEAFF	TGTGCCTGGAGTCAACCCGTATCCGGGACGGTGAACACTGAAGCTTTCTTT
once	TRBJ2-5	TRBV5-1	NA	CASRRTDYVETQYF	TGCGCCAGCAGACGGACGGACTATGTGGAGACCCAGTACTTC
NA	TRBJ2-7	TRBV19	TRBD1	CASSADRATYEQYF	TGTGCCAGTAGTGCGGACAGGGCGACCTACGAGCAGTACTTC
NA	TRBJ2-1	TRBV19	NA	CASSSSAGYNEQFF	TGTGCCAGTAGTAGTTCAGCCGGTTACAATGAGCAGTTCTTC
many	TRBJ2-1	TRBV11-1	TRBD2	CASSAIAGGPYNEQFF	TGTGCCAGCAGCGCCATAGCGGGGGGCCCTTACAATGAGCAGTTCTTC
few	TRBJ2-1	TRBV7-7	TRBD2	CASSLSPAGPIYNEQFF	TGTGCCAGCAGCTTGTCACCAGCGGGACCCATTTACAATGAGCAGTTCTTC
few	TRBJ2-5	TRBV9	NA	CASSVGQIKETQYF	TGTGCCAGCAGCGTAGGGCAGATTAAAGAGACCCAGTACTTC
few	TRBJ2-3	TRBV11-1	TRBD1	CASSWTGTGGTDTQYF	TGTGCCAGCAGCTGGACCGGGACAGGGGGTACAGATACGCAGTATTTT
NA	TRBJ2-7	TRBV9	TRBD2	CASSATSGRASEQYF	TGTGCCAGCAGCGCAACTAGCGGGAGGGCCTCCGAGCAGTACTTC
once	TRBJ2-7	TRBV19	NA	CASSPQGVGEQYF	TGTGCCAGTAGTCCACAGGGAGTTGGCGAGCAGTACTTC
few	TRBJ2-3	TRBV9	TRBD1	CASRASGTGTDTQYF	TGTGCCAGCAGGGCTTCCGGGACAGGCACAGATACGCAGTATTTT
NA	TRBJ2-3	TRBV6-8	NA	CAIKSEGGQPFTDTQYF	TGTGCCATCAAGTCGGAGGGGGGACAGCCGTTCACAGATACGCAGTATTTT
few	TRBJ1-1	TRBV30	NA	CAWSVRRNTEAFF	TGTGCCTGGAGTGTACGTCGGAACACTGAAGCTTTCTTT
NA	TRBJ2-1	TRBV29-1	TRBD1	CSARTGNYNEQFF	TGCAGCGCACGGACAGGGAATTACAATGAGCAGTTCTTC
NA	TRBJ2-7	TRBV6-8	NA	CASSYGRGVGYEQYF	TGTGCCAGCAGTTACGGGAGAGGGGTCGGTTACGAGCAGTACTTC
few	TRBJ1-1	TRBV6-8	TRBD1	CAAGRGYTEAFF	TGTGCCGCGGGCAGGGGGTACACTGAAGCTTTCTTT
NA	TRBJ1-2	TRBV6-8	NA	CASRKAGPNYGYTF	TGTGCCAGCCGAAAGGCAGGGCCTAACTATGGCTACACCTTC
NA	TRBJ1-4	TRBV23-1	NA	CASSLLIEGELFF	TGCGCCAGCAGCTTGTTGATTGAGGGTGAGCTGTTTTTT
few	TRBJ1-5	TRBV6-8	NA	CASSLVGGASNQPQHF	TGTGCCAGCAGTCTTGTCGGGGGCGCGAGCAATCAGCCCCAGCATTTT
NA	TRBJ1-2	TRBV18	TRBD1	CASSPFQQGPANYGYTF	TGTGCCAGCTCACCTTTTCAACAGGGGCCAGCTAACTATGGCTACACCTTC
NA	TRBJ2-3	TRBV14	NA	CASSQDFRSTDTQYF	TGTGCCAGCAGCCAAGACTTCAGAAGCACAGATACGCAGTATTTT
NA	TRBJ2-7	TRBV10-3	NA	CAISESWNAEQYF	TGTGCCATCAGTGAGTCGTGGAACGCCGAGCAGTACTTC
many	TRBJ1-1	TRBV11-3	NA	CASSFEWRDTEAFF	TGTGCCAGCAGCTTCGAGTGGCGTGACACTGAAGCTTTCTTT
few	TRBJ2-7	TRBV11-3	NA	CASSLIGASYEQYF	TGTGCCAGCAGCTTAATAGGTGCCTCCTACGAGCAGTACTTC
NA	TRBJ2-1	TRBV19	TRBD1	CASSIDTGGNEQFF	TGTGCCAGTAGTATAGATACAGGGGGCAATGAGCAGTTCTTC
many	TRBJ1-5	TRBV11-3	TRBD1	CASSFGVGQGYQPQHF	TGTGCCAGCAGCTTTGGGGTCGGACAGGGGTATCAGCCCCAGCATTTT
few	TRBJ1-1	TRBV28	NA	CASRSLVQGRTEAFF	TGTGCCAGCAGATCCCTTGTGCAGGGGAGAACTGAAGCTTTCTTT
few	TRBJ1-6	TRBV11-3	TRBD1	CASSLGQGDGWALHF	TGTGCCAGCAGCTTGGGACAGGGTGACGGTTGGGCCCTCCACTTT
NA	TRBJ1-1	TRBV6-8	NA	CASSYRGLNTEAFF	TGTGCCAGCAGTTATCGGGGGTTGAACACTGAAGCTTTCTTT
NA	TRBJ2-7	TRBV5-1	TRBD1	CASSRGDRGLDSYEQYF	TGCGCCAGCAGCAGGGGGGACAGGGGGCTAGATTCCTACGAGCAGTACTTC
NA	TRBJ1-5	TRBV18	NA	CASSPGDNQPQHF	TGTGCCAGCTCACCCGGGGACAATCAGCCCCAGCATTTT
NA	TRBJ2-3	TRBV9	NA	CASSVAAFPDTQYF	TGTGCCAGCAGCGTAGCGGCTTTTCCAGATACGCAGTATTTT
NA	TRBJ1-1	TRBV29-1	NA	CSVESVRNTEAFF	TGCAGCGTTGAATCTGTTAGGAACACTGAAGCTTTCTTT
NA	TRBJ2-1	TRBV5-1	NA	CASSSLTEYNEQFF	TGCGCCAGCAGCTCCCTGACAGAGTACAATGAGCAGTTCTTC
NA	TRBJ1-1	TRBV14	NA	CASSQAHSQVLAFF	TGTGCCAGCAGCCAAGCTCACTCCCAGGTATTAGCTTTCTTT
NA	TRBJ1-5	TRBV19	NA	CASSPGGRGVQPQHF	TGTGCCAGTAGCCCTGGAGGGAGGGGAGTTCAGCCCCAGCATTTT
NA	TRBJ2-7	TRBV30	NA	CAWIRFGGYEQYF	TGTGCCTGGATCCGCTTTGGGGGCTACGAGCAGTACTTC
NA	TRBJ2-7	TRBV10-2	NA	CASSENGQSYEQYF	TGCGCCAGCAGTGAGAATGGACAGTCCTACGAGCAGTACTTC
NA	TRBJ2-5	TRBV19	TRBD1	CASSDRGRSETQYF	TGTGCCAGCAGCGACAGGGGGCGTTCAGAGACCCAGTACTTC
few	TRBJ2-7	TRBV9	TRBD1	CASSVGQGPYEQYF	TGTGCCAGCAGCGTAGGACAGGGGCCTTACGAGCAGTACTTC
NA	TRBJ1-2	TRBV28	NA	CASSLGTGGYGYTF	TGTGCCAGCAGTTTGGGGACTGGGGGATATGGCTACACCTTC
NA	TRBJ2-7	TRBV19	NA	CASSIEEGYEQYF	TGTGCCAGTAGTATAGAGGAGGGGTACGAGCAGTACTTC
few	TRBJ1-1	TRBV19	TRBD1	CASSSRDRAGEAFF	TGTGCCAGTAGTTCCCGGGACAGGGCTGGTGAAGCTTTCTTT
NA	TRBJ1-4	TRBV18	NA	CASSPRTGGPNEKLFF	TGTGCCAGCTCACCAAGAACCGGGGGGCCTAATGAAAAACTGTTTTTT
few	TRBJ1-2	TRBV19	TRBD1	CASSIDLTGGRGGYTF	TGTGCCAGTAGTATAGACCTAACAGGGGGGCGAGGAGGCTACACCTTC
NA	TRBJ2-1	TRBV12-2	NA	CASRLARMGLPSYEQFF	TGTGCAAGTCGCTTAGCAAGAATGGGACTACCCTCTTATGAGCAGTTCTTC